This TCR beta chain was retrieved from a study of blood T cell repertoires in COVID-19 (dated by TCRdb to the early 2020s). At the level of the whole study: Samples covering the acute and convalescent phases of COVID-19 were provided by collaborators in the United States, Italy and Spain. The prospective study material was composed of cDNA or gDNA derived from T cells, B-cell-depleted T cells, or PBMCs. Deeply sampled blood TCRbeta repertoires from subjects exposed to, actively infected with, or recovered from COVID-19 were included in the dataset. The repertoires were released in a freely available public database meant as a resource for research on the immune response to SARS-CoV-2. The samples were drawn from two sources: the first 160 participants of the ongoing ImmuneRACE study, and fewer than 1,500 subjects contributed by 6 global collaborators. Nearly every sample came with metadata listing a de-identified subject ID, COVID-19 status, age in years and sex. HLA class I and class II types, where available, came from metadata supplied by the sample provider rather than from assay-based typing. Paper-wide results and their limitations: The quantity of clinical and demographic metadata differed by source and by participant and was supplied without curation.

V loses 6 bases of germline sequence and J loses 4 bases, and the interval between the two ends is 9 bases. The CDR3 starts with the cysteine, ends with the phenylalanine, and has 12 residues. Just CDR3 DNA is preserved here, 36 bases in frame from base 1. Of note for this clone: Its antigen has not been determined. Base qualities were left out, and no much larger clone turns up one base away.

TCRbeta CDR3 regions were amplified from genomic DNA using the immunoSEQ Assay, a bias-controlled multiplex PCR. Turning to the authors' computational methods: The number of nucleated cells in each sample was estimated by amplification of reference gene primers within the assay. To quantify the absolute abundance of each unique TCRbeta CDR3 rearrangement, sequence reads were collapsed and filtered. For each sample, productive Simpson clonality was calculated as the square root of Simpson's diversity index over productive rearrangements. What TCRdb holds here is the immuneACCESS table cut down to in-frame rearrangements. Part of the clones is not present; checked against another copy, under half of the missing clones reflect an unresolved V gene, and the others are unexplained. That table supplies the V and J calls and clone size; D and trimming were determined from the DNA. The sample contains 140,000 or so clones, around nine tenths of them found a single time. The top ten clones comprise about 1.7% of the sample.

Each collaborating institution followed its own protocols to collect whole blood in K2EDTA tubes. Collaborator samples were shipped for TCRbeta analysis as frozen whole blood, isolated PBMCs, or DNA extracted from either sample type. This chain is built from TRBV12-3 or TRBV12-4 and TRBJ1-2; the D gene remains uncertain. Sequences were obtained from peripheral blood. The receptor was derived from a woman aged 50 to 65 with acute or convalescent COVID-19. The CDR3 corresponds to CASSPTGYGYTF. The DNA sequence is given as TGTGCCAGCAGCCCGACGGGCTATGGCTACACCTTC.